This is a list of T cell receptor beta chains from one sample in a study of T cell responses to AZD1222 COVID-19 vaccine. The repertoire was sequenced with immunoSEQ multiplex PCR; TCRdb's copy has only in-frame clones and lacks some. The profile shows roughly 70,000 clones, 83% of them singletons. Sequencing was performed on peripheral blood, taken 28 days after the second AZD1222 dose. All receptors come from an adult who received the AZD1222 COVID-19 vaccine. Each CDR3 is given with its conserved first and last residue. Clone size is shown for a subset of rows, as once, few, many or a class of expanded clone.

len | abundance | v_gene | CDR3aa
15 | - | TRBV2 | CASSERTAPNEKLFF
12 | - | TRBV19 | CASKGLNTEAFF
14 | - | TRBV11-2 | CASSLASLNTEAFF
14 | - | TRBV5-1 | CASSLEMGGYGYTF
16 | - | TRBV6-2/TRBV6-3 | CASTPRGRGANQPQHF
14 | once | TRBV19 | CASSPRTGASPLHF
13 | - | TRBV5-1 | CASSLVGLSEAFF
15 | once | TRBV3-1/TRBV3-2 | CASSQVASGANVLTF
15 | - | TRBV5-1 | CASSLVAGGQETQYF
14 | few | TRBV2 | CASSEVGIPKKLFF
13 | - | TRBV5-1 | CASSFPGSTEAFF
15 | few | TRBV11-2 | CASSSLTGSNTEAFF
16 | - | TRBV19 | CASSSIGTAIQETQYF
13 | - | TRBV5-1 | CASSPGQLYEQYF
13 | - | TRBV27 | CASSRGQQETQYF
16 | - | TRBV10-3 | CAISEWLAGAYNEQFF
15 | - | TRBV5-6 | CASSPGTGALYGYTF
14 | - | TRBV5-5 | CASSRLSSQETQYF
15 | - | TRBV7-9 | CASSFKQGAFETQYF
16 | - | TRBV9 | CASSVASAGGPGTQYF
15 | - | TRBV5-1 | CASSLGTGDRETQYF
16 | - | TRBV6-2/TRBV6-3 | CASSYTPLGQGDEQYF
13 | - | TRBV6-5 | CASRRRVGSPLHF
14 | - | TRBV6-2/TRBV6-3 | CASSYSGGEAEAFF
16 | once | TRBV7-8 | CASSLVWASVAGELFF
12 | few | TRBV25-1 | CASSATGGAGTF
11 | - | TRBV29-1 | CSVASDFGYTF
15 | - | TRBV5-1 | CASSLGDRELDEQYF
16 | - | TRBV5-1 | CASQVPSTGGGYEQYF
12 | - | TRBV10-3 | CAISGETGELFF
14 | - | TRBV6-5 | CASSYSDSVVAQYF
14 | - | TRBV2 | CASSRDRGMGEQYF
12 | few | TRBV11-2 | CASNTGNTEAFF
16 | - | TRBV7-7 | CASTVDRYSHNQPQHF
13 | - | TRBV27 | CASSLLQGYGYTF
15 | - | TRBV14 | CASSPVRGGGETQYF
15 | - | TRBV18 | CASSPDIQVRYEQYF
12 | - | TRBV28 | CASTVSNQPQHF
13 | - | TRBV12-3/TRBV12-4 | CASSSQGFGELFF
18 | - | TRBV3-1/TRBV3-2 | CASSQVARGGKSSYEQYF
15 | - | TRBV10-2 | CASSERAGSGNTIYF
15 | - | TRBV11-2 | CASSLKAGSYNEQFF
16 | - | TRBV15 | CATSRDMALSGNTIYF
13 | once | TRBV5-1 | CASSSGQGTEAFF
14 | - | TRBV27 | CASSPRAPNYGYTF
18 | - | TRBV10-3 | CAISGLAGGPDSTDTQYF
15 | - | TRBV3-1/TRBV3-2 | CASSQGFRSSYEQYF
15 | - | TRBV7-9 | CASSAGTGGRYGYTF
15 | - | TRBV5-1 | CASSPQGADNSPLHF
14 | - | TRBV15 | CATRPRTGGFEQYF
13 | - | TRBV7-2 | CASSLGRQGGYTF
16 | - | TRBV7-8 | CASSSTGGRQHQPQHF
15 | - | TRBV5-1 | CASSLEGRRQETQYF
16 | - | TRBV18 | CASSPPGGLSNRGYTF
16 | - | TRBV2 | CASSVATGSINSPLHF
14 | - | TRBV4-1 | CASRAPGQRYGYTF
13 | - | TRBV4-2 | CASSQGGGQPQHF